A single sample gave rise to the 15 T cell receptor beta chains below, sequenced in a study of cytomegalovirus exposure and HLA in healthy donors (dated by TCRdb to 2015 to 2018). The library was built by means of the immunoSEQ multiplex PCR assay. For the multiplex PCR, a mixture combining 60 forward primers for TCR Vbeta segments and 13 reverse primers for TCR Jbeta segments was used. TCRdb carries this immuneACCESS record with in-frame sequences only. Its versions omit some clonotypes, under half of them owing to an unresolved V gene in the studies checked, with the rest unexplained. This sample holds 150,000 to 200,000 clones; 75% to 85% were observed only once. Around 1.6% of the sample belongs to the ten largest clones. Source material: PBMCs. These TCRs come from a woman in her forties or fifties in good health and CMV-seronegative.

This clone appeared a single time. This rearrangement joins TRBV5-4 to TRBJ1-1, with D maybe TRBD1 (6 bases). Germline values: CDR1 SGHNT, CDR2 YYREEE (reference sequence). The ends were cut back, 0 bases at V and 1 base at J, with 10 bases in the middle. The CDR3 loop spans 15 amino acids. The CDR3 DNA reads TGTGCCAGCAGCTTGGCAGGGGTCGGGAACACTGAAGCTTTCTTT. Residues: CASSLAGVGNTEAFF.

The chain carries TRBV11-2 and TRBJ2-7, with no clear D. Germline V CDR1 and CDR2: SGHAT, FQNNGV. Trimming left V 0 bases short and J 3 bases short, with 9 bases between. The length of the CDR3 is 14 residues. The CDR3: CASSLESSFYEQYF. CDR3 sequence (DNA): TGTGCCAGCAGCTTAGAAAGCTCATTCTACGAGCAGTACTTC.

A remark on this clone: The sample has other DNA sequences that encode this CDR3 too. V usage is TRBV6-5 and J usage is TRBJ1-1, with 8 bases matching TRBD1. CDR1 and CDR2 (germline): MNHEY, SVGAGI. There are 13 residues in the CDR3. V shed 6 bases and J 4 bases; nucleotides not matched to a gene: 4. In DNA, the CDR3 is TGTGCCAGCAGACCTACAGGGGGCACTGAAGCTTTCTTT. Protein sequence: CASRPTGGTEAFF.

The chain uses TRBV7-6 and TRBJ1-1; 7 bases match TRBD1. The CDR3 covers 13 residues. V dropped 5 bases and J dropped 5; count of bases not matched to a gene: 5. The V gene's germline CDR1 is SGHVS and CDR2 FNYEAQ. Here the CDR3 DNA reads TGTGCCAGCAGCCCAAACAGGGGTACTGAAGCTTTCTTT. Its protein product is CASSPNRGTEAFF.

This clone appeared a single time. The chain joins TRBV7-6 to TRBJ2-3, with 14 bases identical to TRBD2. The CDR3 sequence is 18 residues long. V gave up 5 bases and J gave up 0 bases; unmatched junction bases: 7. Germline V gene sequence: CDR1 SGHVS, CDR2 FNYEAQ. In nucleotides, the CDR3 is TGTGCCAGCAGCCTCAGGACTAGCGGGAGGACTAGCACAGATACGCAGTATTTT. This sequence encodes CASSLRTSGRTSTDTQYF.

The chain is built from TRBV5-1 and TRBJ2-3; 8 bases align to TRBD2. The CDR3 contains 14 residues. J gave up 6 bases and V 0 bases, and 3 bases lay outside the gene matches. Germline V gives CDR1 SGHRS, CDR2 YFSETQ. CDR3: CASSLGSGEDTQYF. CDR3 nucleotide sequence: TGCGCCAGCAGCTTGGGTAGCGGGGAGGATACGCAGTATTTT.

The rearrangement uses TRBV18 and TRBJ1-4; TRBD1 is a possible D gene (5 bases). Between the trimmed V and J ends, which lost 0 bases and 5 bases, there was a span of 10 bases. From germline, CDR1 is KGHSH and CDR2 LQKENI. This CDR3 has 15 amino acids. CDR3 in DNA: TGTGCCAGCTCACCACCAACCGGGGGGAATGAAAAACTGTTTTTT. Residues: CASSPPTGGNEKLFF.

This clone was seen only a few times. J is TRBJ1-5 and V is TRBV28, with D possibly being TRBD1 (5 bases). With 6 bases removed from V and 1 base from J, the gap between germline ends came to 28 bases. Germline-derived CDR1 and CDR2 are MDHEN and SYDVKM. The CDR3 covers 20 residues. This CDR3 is CASSYDSGPGGYMSNQPQHF. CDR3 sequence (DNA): TGTGCCAGCAGCTATGATTCAGGGCCGGGGGGGTATATGAGCAATCAGCCCCAGCATTTT.

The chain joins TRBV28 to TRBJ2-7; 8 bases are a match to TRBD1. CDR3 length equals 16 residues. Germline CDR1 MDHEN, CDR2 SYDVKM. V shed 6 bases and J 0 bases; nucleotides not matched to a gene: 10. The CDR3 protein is CASRPLTGAPSYEQYF. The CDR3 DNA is TGTGCCAGCAGGCCCTTGACAGGGGCCCCCTCCTACGAGCAGTACTTC.

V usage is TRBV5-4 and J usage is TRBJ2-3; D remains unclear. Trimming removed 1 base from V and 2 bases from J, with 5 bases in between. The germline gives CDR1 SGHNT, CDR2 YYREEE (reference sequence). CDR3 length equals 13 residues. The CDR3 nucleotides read TGTGCCAGCAGCTTGCTAAACACAGATACGCAGTATTTT. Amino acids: CASSLLNTDTQYF.

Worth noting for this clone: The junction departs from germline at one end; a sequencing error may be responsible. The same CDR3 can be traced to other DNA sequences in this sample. The CDR3 is CASNREVLNTEAFF. CDR3 DNA sequence: TGTGCCAGCAACCGGGAGGTACTGAACACTGAGGCTTTCTTT. The chain couples TRBV6-1 to TRBJ1-1; unclear D gene. Germline CDR1 MNHNS, CDR2 SASEGT. The CDR3 consists of 14 residues.

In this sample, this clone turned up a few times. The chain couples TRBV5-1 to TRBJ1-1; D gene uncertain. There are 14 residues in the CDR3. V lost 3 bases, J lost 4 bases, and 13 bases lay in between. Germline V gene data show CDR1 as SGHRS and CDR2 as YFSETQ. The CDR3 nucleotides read TGCGCCAGCAGCTCAGTGTTGGGGAGCACTGAAGCTTTCTTT. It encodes CASSSVLGSTEAFF.

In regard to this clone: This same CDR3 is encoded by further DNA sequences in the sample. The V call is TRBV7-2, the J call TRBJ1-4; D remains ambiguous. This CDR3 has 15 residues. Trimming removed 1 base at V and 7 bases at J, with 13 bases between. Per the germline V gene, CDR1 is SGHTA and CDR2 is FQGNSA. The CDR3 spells CASSLVDRRAEKLFF. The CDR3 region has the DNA TGTGCCAGCAGCTTAGTGGATAGGAGGGCTGAAAAACTGTTTTTT.

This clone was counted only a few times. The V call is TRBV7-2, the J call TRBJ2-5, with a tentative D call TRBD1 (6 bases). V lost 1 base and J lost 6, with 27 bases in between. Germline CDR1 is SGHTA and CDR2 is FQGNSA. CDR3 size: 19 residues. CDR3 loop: CASSLGSQGLSGALKTQYF. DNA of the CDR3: TGTGCCAGCAGCTTAGGGTCCCAGGGGTTGAGCGGTGCGTTGAAGACCCAGTACTTC.

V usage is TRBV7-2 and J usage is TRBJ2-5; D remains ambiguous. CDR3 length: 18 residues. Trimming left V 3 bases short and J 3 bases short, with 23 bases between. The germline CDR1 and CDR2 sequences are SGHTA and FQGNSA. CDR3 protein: CASSFYMGGRTKKETQYF. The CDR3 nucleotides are TGTGCCAGCAGCTTCTACATGGGTGGGCGAACAAAAAAAGAGACCCAGTACTTC. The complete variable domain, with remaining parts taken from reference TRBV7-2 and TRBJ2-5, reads GAGVSQSPSNKVTEKGKDVELRCDPISGHTALYWYRQSLGQGLEFLIYFQGNSAPDKSGLPSDRFSAERTGGSVSTLTIQRTQQEDSAVYLCASSFYMGGRTKKETQYFGPGTRLLVL.